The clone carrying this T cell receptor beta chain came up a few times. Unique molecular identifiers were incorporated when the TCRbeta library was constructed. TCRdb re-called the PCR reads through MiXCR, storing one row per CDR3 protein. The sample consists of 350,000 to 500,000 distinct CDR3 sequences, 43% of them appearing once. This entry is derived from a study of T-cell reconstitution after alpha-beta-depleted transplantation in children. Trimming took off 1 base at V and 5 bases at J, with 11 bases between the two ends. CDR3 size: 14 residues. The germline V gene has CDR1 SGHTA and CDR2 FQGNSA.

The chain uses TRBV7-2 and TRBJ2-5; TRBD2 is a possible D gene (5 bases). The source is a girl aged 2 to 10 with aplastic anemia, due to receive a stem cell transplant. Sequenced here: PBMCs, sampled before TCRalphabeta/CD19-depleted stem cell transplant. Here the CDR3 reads CASSLDPSLETQYF. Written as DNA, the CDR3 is TGTGCCAGCAGCTTAGATCCTAGCCTGGAGACCCAGTACTTC.